This TCR beta chain originates from a study of blood T cell repertoires in COVID-19. Study background: The samples span acute and convalescent COVID-19 from the United States, Italy and Spain. The cDNA or gDNA used as material had been derived from T cells, B-cell-depleted T cells, or PBMCs.

Original analysis: Reference gene primer amplification yielded estimated nucleated cell counts. The data were produced by immunoSEQ multiplex PCR, yet TCRdb's version contains in-frame clones alone and is incomplete. Clone size and the V and J calls come from that table; the DNA yielded D and trimming. The sample gives a few hundred thousand clones, approximately 88% of which show up once; roughly 7% is in the top ten. The source of this sequence is a woman aged 30 to 39 who had recovered from COVID-19. Sequencing used peripheral blood.

CDR3 DNA sequence: TGTGCCAGCAGCACAATACAGGGTGGGGAGCAGTACTTC. It codes for CASSTIQGGEQYF. The V gene is TRBV11-3, the J gene TRBJ2-7, with D maybe TRBD1 (6 bases). CDR1 is SGHNT, CDR2 YENEEA, per germline. The CDR3 is 13 residues long. V lost 5 bases to trimming and J lost 7 bases, with 15 bases between them.